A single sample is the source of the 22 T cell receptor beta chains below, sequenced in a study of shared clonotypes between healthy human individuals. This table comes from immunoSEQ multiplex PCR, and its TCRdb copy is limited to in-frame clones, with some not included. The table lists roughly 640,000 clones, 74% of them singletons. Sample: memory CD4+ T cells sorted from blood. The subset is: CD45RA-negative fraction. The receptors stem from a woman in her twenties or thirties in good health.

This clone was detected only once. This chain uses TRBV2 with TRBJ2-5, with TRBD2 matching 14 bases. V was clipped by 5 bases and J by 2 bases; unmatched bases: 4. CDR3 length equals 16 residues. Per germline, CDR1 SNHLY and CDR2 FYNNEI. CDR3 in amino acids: CASSRRLAGGQETQYF. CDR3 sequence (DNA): TGTGCCAGCAGTCGAAGACTAGCGGGAGGGCAAGAGACCCAGTACTTC. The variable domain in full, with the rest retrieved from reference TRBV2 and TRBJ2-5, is EPEVTQTPSHQVTQMGQEVILRCVPISNHLYFYWYRQILGQKVEFLVSFYNNEISEKSEIFDDQFSVERPDGSNFTLKIRSTKLEDSAMYFCASSRRLAGGQETQYFGPGTRLLVL.

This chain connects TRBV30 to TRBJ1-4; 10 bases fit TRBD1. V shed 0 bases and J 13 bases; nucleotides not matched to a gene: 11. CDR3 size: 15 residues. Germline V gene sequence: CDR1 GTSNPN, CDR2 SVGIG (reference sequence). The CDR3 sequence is CAWSVQGTGVGRLFF. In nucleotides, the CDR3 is TGTGCCTGGAGTGTACAGGGGACAGGGGTTGGTCGACTGTTTTTT.

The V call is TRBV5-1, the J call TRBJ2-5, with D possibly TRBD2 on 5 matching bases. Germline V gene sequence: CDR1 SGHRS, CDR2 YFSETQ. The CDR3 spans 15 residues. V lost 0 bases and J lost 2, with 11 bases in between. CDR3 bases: TGCGCCAGCAGCTTGGCTTTAGCGACGCAAGAGACCCAGTACTTC. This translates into CASSLALATQETQYF.

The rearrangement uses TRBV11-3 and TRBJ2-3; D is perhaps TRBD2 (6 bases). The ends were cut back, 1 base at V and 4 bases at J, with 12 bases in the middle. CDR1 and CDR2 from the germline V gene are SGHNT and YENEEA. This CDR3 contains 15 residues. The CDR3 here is CASSLAAGRADTQYF. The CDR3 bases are TGTGCCAGCAGCTTAGCTGCGGGAAGGGCAGATACGCAGTATTTT.

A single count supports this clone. CDR3 coding DNA: TGTGCCAGCAGTGTAAGGACAGGGTTTACTGAAGCTTTCTTT. It translates to CASSVRTGFTEAFF. The rearrangement uses TRBV6-1 and TRBJ1-1, with 8 bases aligning to TRBD1. CDR3 length equals 14 residues. After removal of 4 bases from V and 5 bases from J, the junction contained 6 bases not matched to a gene. Per the germline V gene, CDR1 is MNHNS and CDR2 is SASEGT.

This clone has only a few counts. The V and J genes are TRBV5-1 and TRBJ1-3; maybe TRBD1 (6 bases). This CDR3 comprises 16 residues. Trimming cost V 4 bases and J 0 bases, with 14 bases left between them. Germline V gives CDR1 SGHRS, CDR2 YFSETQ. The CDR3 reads CASSPGHGSSGNTIYF. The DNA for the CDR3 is TGCGCCAGCAGCCCGGGACACGGTTCCTCTGGAAACACCATATATTTT.

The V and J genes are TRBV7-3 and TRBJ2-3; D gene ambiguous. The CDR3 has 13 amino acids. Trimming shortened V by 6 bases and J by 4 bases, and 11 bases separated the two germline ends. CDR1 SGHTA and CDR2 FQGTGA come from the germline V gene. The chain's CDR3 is CASSYGRADTQYF. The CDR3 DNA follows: TGTGCCAGCAGTTACGGGCGCGCAGATACGCAGTATTTT.

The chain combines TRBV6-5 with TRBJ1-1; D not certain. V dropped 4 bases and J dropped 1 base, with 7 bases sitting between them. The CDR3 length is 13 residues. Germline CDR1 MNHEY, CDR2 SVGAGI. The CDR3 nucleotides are TGTGCCAGCAGTTTCAGTTCGAACACTGAAGCTTTCTTT. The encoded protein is CASSFSSNTEAFF.

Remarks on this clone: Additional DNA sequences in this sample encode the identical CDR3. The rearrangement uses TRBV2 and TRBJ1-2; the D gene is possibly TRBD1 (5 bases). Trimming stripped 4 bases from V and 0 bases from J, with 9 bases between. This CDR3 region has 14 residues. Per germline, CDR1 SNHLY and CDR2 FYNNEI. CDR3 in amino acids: CASSVTGSNYGYTF. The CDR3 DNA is TGTGCCAGCAGTGTCACAGGCTCTAACTATGGCTACACCTTC. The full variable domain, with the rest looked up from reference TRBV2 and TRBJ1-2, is EPEVTQTPSHQVTQMGQEVILRCVPISNHLYFYWYRQILGQKVEFLVSFYNNEISEKSEIFDDQFSVERPDGSNFTLKIRSTKLEDSAMYFCASSVTGSNYGYTFGSGTRLTVV.

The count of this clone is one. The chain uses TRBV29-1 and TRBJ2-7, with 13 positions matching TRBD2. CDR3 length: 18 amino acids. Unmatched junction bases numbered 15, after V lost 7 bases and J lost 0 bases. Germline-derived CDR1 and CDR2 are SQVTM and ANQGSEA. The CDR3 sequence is CSGASPGLAGRGSYEQYF. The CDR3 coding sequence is TGCAGCGGGGCGTCACCGGGACTAGCGGGACGAGGCTCCTACGAGCAGTACTTC.

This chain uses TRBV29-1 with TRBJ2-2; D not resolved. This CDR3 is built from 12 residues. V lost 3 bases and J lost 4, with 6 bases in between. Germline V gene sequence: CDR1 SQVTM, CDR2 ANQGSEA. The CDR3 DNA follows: TGCAGCGTTGAGGTGGCCACCGGGGAGCTGTTTTTT. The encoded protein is CSVEVATGELFF.

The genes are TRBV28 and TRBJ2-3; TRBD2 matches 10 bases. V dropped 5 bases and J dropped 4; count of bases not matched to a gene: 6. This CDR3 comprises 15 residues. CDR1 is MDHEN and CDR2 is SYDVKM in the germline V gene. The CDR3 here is CASSTSGKGADTQYF. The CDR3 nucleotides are TGTGCCAGCAGTACTAGCGGGAAGGGCGCAGATACGCAGTATTTT.

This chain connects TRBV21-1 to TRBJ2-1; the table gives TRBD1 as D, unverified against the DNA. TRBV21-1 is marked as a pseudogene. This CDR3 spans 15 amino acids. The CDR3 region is CASSKSRDRNNEQFF. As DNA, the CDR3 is TGTGCCAGCAGCAAATCGAGGGACAGGAACAATGAGCAGTTCTTC.

Here the CDR3 reads CASAGTSGTVDNEQFF. The CDR3 DNA sequence: TGTGCCAGTGCCGGGACTAGCGGGACCGTCGACAATGAGCAGTTCTTC. The chain joins TRBV19 to TRBJ2-1, with TRBD2 identical over 13 bases. This CDR3 has 16 residues. Germline V gene lookup returns CDR1 LNHDA and CDR2 SQIVND (reference sequence). Trimming cost V 8 bases and J 5 bases; bases outside gene matches: 9.

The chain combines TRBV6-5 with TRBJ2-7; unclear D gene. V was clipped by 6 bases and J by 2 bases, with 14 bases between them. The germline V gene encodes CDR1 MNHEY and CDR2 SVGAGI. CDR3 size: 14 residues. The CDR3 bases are TGTGCCAGCAGCGAAACGACAAGCCCCTACGAGCAGTACTTC. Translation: CASSETTSPYEQYF.

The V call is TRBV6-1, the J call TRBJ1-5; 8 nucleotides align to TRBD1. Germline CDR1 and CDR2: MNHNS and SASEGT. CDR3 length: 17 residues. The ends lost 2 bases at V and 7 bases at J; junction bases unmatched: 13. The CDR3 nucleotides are TGTGCCAGCAGTGAACGGGGACAGGCGGCCGGGGGGCAGCCCCAGCATTTT. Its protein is CASSERGQAAGGQPQHF.

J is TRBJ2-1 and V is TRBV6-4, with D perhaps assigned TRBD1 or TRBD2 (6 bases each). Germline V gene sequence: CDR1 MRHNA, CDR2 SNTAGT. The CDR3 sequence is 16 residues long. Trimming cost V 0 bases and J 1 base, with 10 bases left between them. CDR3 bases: TGTGCCAGCAGTGACTCGGAGGGGGTATCCTACAATGAGCAGTTCTTC. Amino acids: CASSDSEGVSYNEQFF.

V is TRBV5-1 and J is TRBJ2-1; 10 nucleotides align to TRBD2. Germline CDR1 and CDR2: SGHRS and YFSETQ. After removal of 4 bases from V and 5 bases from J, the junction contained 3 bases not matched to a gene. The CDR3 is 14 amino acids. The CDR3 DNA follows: TGCGCCAGCAGCAATAGCGGGAGGAACAATGAGCAGTTCTTC. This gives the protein CASSNSGRNNEQFF.

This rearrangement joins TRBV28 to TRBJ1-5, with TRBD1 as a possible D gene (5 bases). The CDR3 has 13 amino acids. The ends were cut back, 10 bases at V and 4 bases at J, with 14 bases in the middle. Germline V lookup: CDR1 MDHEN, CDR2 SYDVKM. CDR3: CAIHLGPNQPQHF. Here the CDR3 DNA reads TGTGCCATCCATCTGGGGCCTAATCAGCCCCAGCATTTT.

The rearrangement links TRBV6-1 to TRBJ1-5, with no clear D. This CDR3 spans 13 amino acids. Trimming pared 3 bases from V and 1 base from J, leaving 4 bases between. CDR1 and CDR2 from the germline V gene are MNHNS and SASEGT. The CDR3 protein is CASSDQSNQPQHF. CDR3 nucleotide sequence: TGTGCCAGCAGTGACCAGAGCAATCAGCCCCAGCATTTT.

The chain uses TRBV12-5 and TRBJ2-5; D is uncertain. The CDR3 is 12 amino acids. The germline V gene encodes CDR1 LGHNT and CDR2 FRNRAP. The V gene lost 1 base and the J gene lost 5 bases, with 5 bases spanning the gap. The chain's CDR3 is CASGLETETQYF. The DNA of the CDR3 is TGTGCTAGTGGTTTGGAGACGGAGACCCAGTACTTC.

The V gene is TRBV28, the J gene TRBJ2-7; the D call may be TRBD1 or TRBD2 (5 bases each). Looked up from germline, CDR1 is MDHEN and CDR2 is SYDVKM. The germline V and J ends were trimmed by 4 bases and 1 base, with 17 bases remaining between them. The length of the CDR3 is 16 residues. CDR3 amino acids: CASSSQGGPKSYEQYF. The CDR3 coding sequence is TGTGCCAGCAGTTCCCAGGGCGGGCCGAAATCCTACGAGCAGTACTTC.